The clone carrying this T cell receptor beta chain was observed a handful of times. The data stem from a study of T cell changes during pregnancy in multiple sclerosis. Germline lookup yields CDR1 SEHNR and CDR2 FQNEAQ (reference sequence). The CDR3 spans 14 residues. Trimming took 1 base from V and 5 from J, leaving 9 bases between them. Generated by immunoSEQ multiplex PCR, the TCRdb table keeps only in-frame clones and is missing some. The sample shows 100,000 or so clones, approximately 90% of them seen only once. The rearrangement links TRBV7-9 to TRBJ1-5, with D tentatively TRBD1 (5 bases). The receptor comes from a female donor with multiple sclerosis, enrolled in a pregnancy study. Specimen: peripheral blood, collected in the second trimester of pregnancy. The CDR3 loop reads CASSLGGDHQPQHF. The CDR3 DNA sequence: TGTGCCAGCAGCTTAGGCGGGGACCATCAGCCCCAGCATTTT.